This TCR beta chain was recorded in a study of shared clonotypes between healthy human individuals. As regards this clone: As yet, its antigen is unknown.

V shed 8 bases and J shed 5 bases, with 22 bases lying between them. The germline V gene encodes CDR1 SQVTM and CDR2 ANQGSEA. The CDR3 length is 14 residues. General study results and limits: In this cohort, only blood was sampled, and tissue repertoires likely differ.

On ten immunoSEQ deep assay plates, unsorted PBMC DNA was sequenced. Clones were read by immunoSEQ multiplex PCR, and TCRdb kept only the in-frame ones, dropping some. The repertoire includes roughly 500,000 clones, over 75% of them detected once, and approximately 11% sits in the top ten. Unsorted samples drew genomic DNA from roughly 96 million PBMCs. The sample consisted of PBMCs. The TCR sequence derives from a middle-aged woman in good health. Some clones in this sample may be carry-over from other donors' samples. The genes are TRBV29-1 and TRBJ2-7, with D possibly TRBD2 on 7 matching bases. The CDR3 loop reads CSTHTGGPVDEQYF. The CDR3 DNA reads TGCAGCACCCATACGGGGGGCCCCGTGGACGAGCAGTACTTC.